This TCR beta chain came from a study of T cells in Graves' hyperthyroidism and ophthalmopathy. This clonotype was counted a few times. From germline, CDR1 is MDHEN and CDR2 SYDVKM. V dropped 10 bases and J dropped 0; count of bases not matched to a gene: 5. The CDR3 has 14 residues. Amplified TCR beta CDR3 regions derived from RNA transcripts. TCR CDR3 underwent first-round RT-PCR with the HTBI primer set. From the multiplex PCR reads, TCRdb called clonotypes with MiXCR, one entry per CDR3 protein. The profile shows about 520,000 distinct CDR3 sequences, roughly 24% of them singletons. The chain links TRBV28 to TRBJ2-7; 11 bases are shared with TRBD2. The receptor was isolated from a woman aged 30 to 39 with Graves' ophthalmopathy. Sequenced material: blood. The CDR3 nucleotides are TGTGCCACCTACACTAGCGGGAGCTCCTACGAGCAGTACTTC. Translating gives CATYTSGSSYEQYF.